These 17 T cell receptor gamma chains were all obtained from the same sample, sequenced in a study of gamma-delta chains in newborns, infants, children. TCRdb re-called the reads through CATT. The table shows approximately 450 gamma-chain clones, with around 43% occurring only once. Sequenced input: blood. Receptors were obtained from a child who was a newborn, infant or young child, either healthy, febrile or measles-vaccinated (not recorded which).

This clone was seen a handful of times. Only one base separates this from a far larger clonotype, so it likely reflects a read error. The CDR3 loop is CALWEVQELGKKIRVF. The CDR3 DNA follows: TGTGCCTTGTGGGAGGTGCAAGAGTTGGGCAAAAAAATCAGGGTATTT. Here the V gene is TRGV9, but the J gene went uncalled. This CDR3 spans 16 amino acids. Germline CDR1 is GITISATS and CDR2 is ISYDGTV (reference sequence).

Notes on this clone: Just one base apart from a much larger clone, this may be a read error. The chain recombines TRGV9 with TRGJP. TCRdb is silent on the J gene; assignment here came from matching the DNA to germline. Germline V gives CDR1 GITISATS, CDR2 ISYDGTV (reference sequence). The CDR3 covers 18 residues. For the CDR3, the DNA is TGTGCCTTGTGCGAGGTGCACGAGGGAGAGTTGGGCAAAAAAATCAAGGTATTT. Translating gives CALCEVHEGELGKKIKVF.

In the case of this clone: Since a much larger clone is just one base distant, this may be a read error. The rearrangement joins TRGV9 to TRGJP. In the absence of a J gene in TCRdb, the DNA was matched to germline to assign it here. The CDR3 covers 17 residues. Germline CDR1 reads GITISATS; CDR2 reads ISYDGTV (reference sequence). The CDR3 DNA reads as TGTGCCTTGTGGGAGGTTCCCCAAGAGTTGGGCAGAAAAATCAAGGTATTT. The encoded protein is CALWEVPQELGRKIKVF.

A few counts support this clone. The sample has other DNA sequences that encode this CDR3 too. The chain carries TRGV2 and TRGJ1 or TRGJ2. TCRdb leaves out the J gene; it was filled in here by matching the DNA to germline. Trimming cost V 1 base and J 6 bases; bases outside gene matches: 3. Germline V gives CDR1 EGSNGY, CDR2 YDSYNSKV. The CDR3 is 12 amino acids. The DNA for the CDR3 is TGTGCCACCTGGGACGGTTTTTATAAGAAACTCTTT. Translating it yields CATWDGFYKKLF.

Sample share makes this clone large (0.1 to 1%). The J gene is TRGJ1 or TRGJ2, the V gene TRGV8. This CDR3 spans 12 amino acids. After removal of 3 bases from V and 5 bases from J, the junction contained 4 bases not matched to a gene. Germline assignment: CDR1 VENAVY and CDR2 YDSYNSRV. CDR3 in DNA: TGTGCCACCTGGGATGGGAATTATAAGAAACTCTTT. Translation: CATWDGNYKKLF.

The sample holds a few counts of this clone. At one boundary the junction diverges from the germline segment, which might be a read error. Other DNA sequences in this specimen translate into the identical CDR3. The V and J genes are TRGV8 and TRGJP2. Germline CDR1 VENAVY, CDR2 YDSYNSRV. The CDR3 is 15 amino acids. CDR3 amino acids: CATWDSFGSDWIKTF. CDR3 sequence (DNA): TGTGCTACCTGGGATTCATTTGGTAGTGATTGGATCAAGACGTTT.

Worth noting for this clone: With a much larger clone just one base away, this may be a read error. This chain connects TRGV8 to TRGJP2. Here the J gene was assigned by germline matching of the DNA, as TCRdb has none. Germline loops: CDR1 VENAVY, CDR2 YDSYNSRV. V was clipped by 6 bases and J by 11 bases; unmatched bases: 15. CDR3 length: 14 amino acids. The CDR3 coding sequence is TGTGCCACCTGGACGAAATCGCTTGACTGGATCAAGACGTTT. This translates into CATWTKSLDWIKTF.

Notes on this clone: Other DNA sequences in the same sample also yield this CDR3. This chain joins TRGV9 and TRGJP. No J gene was available from TCRdb, and it was assigned here by a germline match of the DNA. The CDR3 extends over 17 amino acids. Germline lookup yields CDR1 GITISATS and CDR2 ISYDGTV (reference sequence). J lost 4 bases, V lost 4 bases, and 7 bases had no gene match. DNA for the CDR3: TGTGCCTTGTGGGAACCGAACCAAGAGTTGGGCAAAAAAATCAAGGTATTT. Its translation: CALWEPNQELGKKIKVF.

For this clone: A read error is likely here: a far larger clone is one base away. The same CDR3 also results from other DNA sequences found in this sample. This chain links TRGV9 with TRGJ1 or TRGJ2. TCRdb is silent on the J gene; assignment here came from matching the DNA to germline. The CDR3 extends over 9 amino acids. CDR1 is GITISATS, CDR2 ISYDGTV, per germline (reference sequence). The chain's CDR3 is CALWEEKLF. The CDR3 DNA follows: TGCGCCTTGTGGGAGGAGAAACTCTTT.

This clone qualifies as large. This chain joins TRGV9 and TRGJ1 or TRGJ2. There are 12 residues in the CDR3. CDR1 is GITISATS and CDR2 is ISYDGTV in the germline V gene (reference sequence). The V segment lost 7 bases and the J segment 3 bases; nucleotides outside the gene matches: 6. CDR3 nucleotide sequence: TGTGCCTTGTGTGAACCTTATTATAAGAAACTCTTT. Protein sequence: CALCEPYYKKLF.

In its sample, this clone was seen a few times. Additional DNA sequences in this sample encode the identical CDR3. V is TRGV9 and J is TRGJP. TCRdb supplies no J gene; here it was assigned by aligning the nucleotide sequence to germline. V lost 0 bases to trimming and J lost 3 bases; unmatched junction nucleotides: 2. Germline-derived CDR1 and CDR2 are GITISATS and ISYDGTV (reference sequence). The CDR3 runs 17 residues. The chain's CDR3 is CALWEVPQELGKKIKVF. The CDR3 DNA reads TGTGCCTTGTGGGAGGTGCCGCAAGAGTTGGGCAAAAAAATCAAGGTATTT.

This clone is labeled hyperexpanded. The rearrangement joins TRGV9 to TRGJP. Germline CDR1 reads GITISATS; CDR2 reads ISYDGTV (reference sequence). Trimming removed 2 bases from V and 4 bases from J; junction bases left unmatched: 5. CDR3 length equals 17 residues. The CDR3 DNA sequence: TGTGCCTTGTGGGAGGCGCTCCAAGAGTTGGGCAAAAAAATCAAGGTATTT. It translates to CALWEALQELGKKIKVF.

This chain uses TRGV9 with TRGJP. TCRdb offers no J gene call, so here the DNA was matched to germline to obtain one. There are 17 residues in the CDR3. After removal of 4 bases from V and 12 bases from J, the junction contained 15 bases not matched to a gene. Germline-derived CDR1 and CDR2 are GITISATS and ISYDGTV (reference sequence). CDR3 sequence: CALWESVRKSGKKIKVF. In DNA, the CDR3 is TGTGCCTTGTGGGAAAGCGTACGCAAGTCGGGCAAAAAAATCAAGGTATTT.

A note on this clone: A much larger clone differs from this one at a single base, so this may be a read error. This chain joins TRGV9 and TRGJ1 or TRGJ2. The J gene comes from matching the DNA to germline here; TCRdb lacks it. The length of the CDR3 is 12 residues. Germline V gives CDR1 GITISATS, CDR2 ISYDGTV (reference sequence). The CDR3 sequence: CALGEVQYKKLF. The CDR3 DNA is TGTGCCTTGGGGGAGGTGCAGTATAAGAAACTCTTT.

This clone has a handful of counts. This chain connects TRGV9 to TRGJ1 or TRGJ2. No J gene is reported in TCRdb; it was inferred here by comparing the DNA with germline. The CDR3 covers 13 residues. V was clipped by 3 bases and J by 0 bases; unmatched bases: 2. CDR1 GITISATS and CDR2 ISYDGTV come from the germline V gene (reference sequence). Written as DNA, the CDR3 is TGTGCCTTGTGGGAGCAGAATTATTATAAGAAACTCTTT. The encoded protein is CALWEQNYYKKLF.

About this clone itself: A much larger clone differs by one base, so this may be a read error. The chain recombines TRGV3 with TRGJP2. J gave up 4 bases and V 7 bases, and 6 bases lay outside the gene matches. Germline CDR1 VTNTFY, CDR2 YDVSTARD (reference sequence). This CDR3 region has 13 residues. The chain's CDR3 is CATCDFSDWIKTF. The DNA of the CDR3 is TGTGCCACCTGTGACTTTAGTGATTGGATCAAGACGTTT.

By its share, this clone is large (0.1 to 1%). Other DNA sequences in the same sample also yield this CDR3. The rearrangement joins TRGV8 to TRGJP2. The CDR3 is 15 amino acids. Germline V gene sequence: CDR1 VENAVY, CDR2 YDSYNSRV. J gave up 3 bases and V 3 bases, and 7 bases lay outside the gene matches. The CDR3 sequence: CATWDSFGSDWIKTF. In DNA form, the CDR3 reads TGTGCCACCTGGGATTCATTTGGTAGTGATTGGATCAAGACGTTT.